A selection of T cell receptor beta chains follows, all from one sample in a study of T cell repertoires in breast cancer. Using its own MiXCR run on the emulsion pairing reads, TCRdb lists one record per CDR3 protein. This table holds about 40,000 distinct CDR3 sequences, roughly 42% found once. Material for sequencing was CD8+ T cells. The receptors here all came from a pool of human donors with breast cancer or a healthy control (not recorded which). The CDR3 runs from the conserved cysteine through the conserved F or W. The D gene is left open where the match is weak. Expanded clones are given a class, and other clones once, few, many or no size at all.

CDR3	DNA	V	D	length	J	size
CASSLYGRETQYF	TGTGCCAGCAGCTTGTACGGGAGAGAGACCCAGTACTTC	TRBV7-9	-	13	TRBJ2-5	few
CSAWTGTGGNQPQHF	TGCAGTGCTTGGACCGGGACAGGGGGCAATCAGCCCCAGCATTTT	TRBV20-1	TRBD1	15	TRBJ1-5	-
CASTPKTGPNTEAFF	TGTGCCAGCACCCCTAAGACAGGGCCTAACACTGAAGCTTTCTTT	TRBV6-2/TRBV6-3	TRBD1	15	TRBJ1-1	-
CAGSLWTDRRDGNTF	TGTGCCGGCAGTTTATGGACCGACAGGCGGGATGGCAACACCTTC	TRBV27	-	15	TRBJ1-2	-
CASRQLGQGYGYTF	TGTGCCAGCAGACAATTGGGACAGGGTTATGGCTACACCTTC	TRBV28	TRBD1	14	TRBJ1-2	few
CASRGQGIYSNQPQHF	TGTGCCAGCAGGGGACAGGGAATTTATAGCAATCAGCCCCAGCATTTT	TRBV27	TRBD1	16	TRBJ1-5	many
CSVGGTSGYEQYF	TGCAGCGTTGGAGGGACTAGCGGCTACGAGCAGTACTTC	TRBV29-1	TRBD2	13	TRBJ2-7	few
CASSFRRGDNSPLHF	TGTGCCAGCAGCTTCAGACGAGGGGATAATTCACCCCTCCACTTT	TRBV4-2	-	15	TRBJ1-6	-
CASSEAGSLNYEQYF	TGTGCCAGCAGTGAAGCGGGAAGCCTTAACTACGAGCAGTACTTC	TRBV2	-	15	TRBJ2-7	few
CASSPTRLAGGADTQYF	TGTGCCAGCAGCCCAACCCGACTAGCGGGAGGAGCAGATACGCAGTATTTT	TRBV3-1	TRBD2	17	TRBJ2-3	-
CASRGWGQSNQPQHF	TGTGCCAGCAGGGGATGGGGACAGAGCAATCAGCCCCAGCATTTT	TRBV27	TRBD1	15	TRBJ1-5	many
CASSQDRGLVNTIYF	TGTGCCAGCAGCCAAGACAGGGGGCTTGTAAACACCATATATTTT	TRBV12-3/TRBV12-4	TRBD1	15	TRBJ1-3	-
CAGRGELAGEESYEQYF	TGTGCCGGCAGGGGGGAGCTAGCGGGAGAAGAGTCCTACGAGCAGTACTTC	TRBV25-1	TRBD2	17	TRBJ2-7	-
CAWSVQINTGELFF	TGTGCCTGGAGTGTACAAATTAACACCGGGGAGCTGTTTTTT	TRBV30	-	14	TRBJ2-2	-
CASSYSGGGARGTQCF	TGTGCCAGCAGTTACTCGGGAGGAGGGGCACGTGGTACGCAGTGTTTT	TRBV6-2/TRBV6-3	-	16	TRBJ2-3	-
CASRRGSNTEAFF	TGTGCCAGCAGGAGGGGGTCCAACACTGAAGCTTTCTTT	TRBV6-6	-	13	TRBJ1-1	few
CARKVGTGLTDTQYF	TGTGCCAGGAAGGTCGGGACAGGGCTCACAGATACGCAGTATTTT	TRBV6-4	TRBD1	15	TRBJ2-3	few
CAWSVPGTQYF	TGTGCCTGGAGTGTCCCGGGGACCCAGTACTTC	TRBV30	-	11	TRBJ2-5	-
CASSLQGIGTDTQCF	TGTGCCAGCAGTTTACAGGGGATCGGCACAGATACGCAGTGTTTT	TRBV27	-	15	TRBJ2-3	-
CASQTGGAGRRELFF	TGTGCCAGCCAAACGGGGGGCGCGGGTAGGCGGGAGCTGTTTTTT	TRBV12-3/TRBV12-4	-	15	TRBJ2-2	-
CASSPGATFEQYF	TGTGCCAGCTCACCCGGGGCGACTTTCGAGCAGTACTTC	TRBV18	-	13	TRBJ2-7	-
CASNEFGGGMEAFF	TGTGCCAGCAATGAATTTGGTGGGGGAATGGAAGCTTTCTTT	TRBV25-1	-	14	TRBJ1-1	-
CSVSPGLADQETQYF	TGCAGTGTATCCCCGGGACTAGCGGACCAAGAGACCCAGTACTTC	TRBV20-1	TRBD2	15	TRBJ2-5	-
CASSFSQGADYGYTF	TGTGCCAGCTCATTTTCACAGGGGGCGGACTATGGCTACACCTTC	TRBV18	TRBD1	15	TRBJ1-2	few
CSATDTGQGSNEQYF	TGCAGCGCGACTGACACGGGACAGGGCTCCAACGAGCAGTACTTC	TRBV29-1	TRBD1	15	TRBJ2-7	-
CASNEGGGYNEQFF	TGCGCCAGCAATGAGGGAGGGGGCTACAATGAGCAGTTCTTC	TRBV5-1	-	14	TRBJ2-1	few
CASSLAGGSTDTQYF	TGTGCCAGCAGCTTAGCTGGCGGTAGCACAGATACGCAGTATTTT	TRBV7-2	-	15	TRBJ2-3	-
CASSFLAGGGYEQFF	TGTGCCAGCAGCTTCCTAGCGGGAGGAGGTTATGAGCAGTTCTTC	TRBV7-8	TRBD2	15	TRBJ2-1	few
CASSSLDDGLAALSSYNEQFF	TGTGCCAGCAGCTCGTTGGACGACGGACTAGCGGCTCTGAGCTCCTACAATGAGCAGTTCTTC	TRBV13	TRBD2	21	TRBJ2-1	-
CASRKLAGGYNEQFF	TGTGCCAGCAGAAAACTAGCGGGCGGTTACAATGAGCAGTTCTTC	TRBV6-2/TRBV6-3	TRBD2	15	TRBJ2-1	-
CATRAAINTEAFF	TGTGCCACCAGGGCAGCCATTAACACTGAAGCTTTCTTT	TRBV28	-	13	TRBJ1-1	many
CASSQVFAGQNLNTEAFF	TGTGCCAGCAGCCAAGTTTTTGCAGGACAGAACCTGAACACTGAAGCTTTCTTT	TRBV16	-	18	TRBJ1-1	-
CASSPKGAGLAGLQNEQFF	TGTGCCAGCTCACCAAAAGGAGCGGGACTAGCGGGACTCCAGAATGAGCAGTTCTTC	TRBV18	TRBD2	19	TRBJ2-1	many
CASSYSPGENTGGLFF	TGTGCCAGCAGTTACTCGCCGGGGGAGAACACCGGGGGGCTGTTTTTT	TRBV6-5	-	16	TRBJ2-2	-
CASSEQDQPQHF	TGTGCCAGCAGTGAACAGGATCAGCCCCAGCATTTT	TRBV2	-	12	TRBJ1-5	-
CSAEGLAVYNEQFF	TGCAGTGCCGAAGGACTAGCGGTTTACAATGAGCAGTTCTTC	TRBV20-1	TRBD2	14	TRBJ2-1	-
CASSHPPTLLQQFF	TGCGCCAGCAGTCACCCACCGACCCTGCTACAACAGTTCTTC	TRBV4-1	-	14	TRBJ2-1	-
CSASEFNEQFF	TGCAGTGCTTCTGAATTCAATGAGCAGTTCTTC	TRBV20-1	-	11	TRBJ2-1	few
CASSFPWSDTQYF	TGTGCCAGCAGTTTCCCGTGGTCCGATACGCAGTATTTT	TRBV7-9	-	13	TRBJ2-3	-
CASSNRGRGTEAFF	TGTGCCAGTAGTAATCGGGGAAGGGGCACTGAAGCTTTCTTT	TRBV19	-	14	TRBJ1-1	-
CASSDGTGGTGANVLTF	TGTGCCAGCAGTGACGGGACAGGGGGGACTGGGGCCAACGTCCTGACTTTC	TRBV6-4	TRBD1	17	TRBJ2-6	-
CASSRTGGDTQYF	TGTGCCAGCAGCAGAACAGGGGGAGATACGCAGTATTTT	TRBV3-1	TRBD1	13	TRBJ2-3	few
CASSSRVQGYGYTF	TGTGCCAGCAGCTCAAGGGTACAGGGCTATGGCTACACCTTC	TRBV7-9	-	14	TRBJ1-2	-
CASSPFKGQQETQYF	TGTGCCAGCAGTCCATTCAAGGGACAGCAAGAGACCCAGTACTTC	TRBV4-2	TRBD1	15	TRBJ2-5	few
CASSLSGVMDYGHTF	TGTGCCAGCAGTTTAAGTGGGGTAATGGACTATGGCCACACCTTC	TRBV27	-	15	TRBJ1-2	-
CASSLRAGNTEAFF	TGTGCCAGCAGTTTAAGGGCGGGGAACACTGAAGCTTTCTTT	TRBV12-3/TRBV12-4	-	14	TRBJ1-1	-
CSASGDSTEAFF	TGCAGTGCTAGTGGAGACAGCACTGAAGCTTTCTTT	TRBV20-1	-	12	TRBJ1-1	few
CASRSERLSTDTQYF	TGTGCCAGCAGGTCGGAGCGTCTCAGCACAGATACGCAGTATTTT	TRBV6-1	-	15	TRBJ2-3	many
CASSEETGNNEQFF	TGTGCCAGCAGTGAAGAAACCGGTAACAATGAGCAGTTCTTC	TRBV6-4	-	14	TRBJ2-1	many
CSAGGRRREGGEKLFF	TGCAGTGCCGGGGGGCGCCGCCGGGAGGGCGGTGAAAAACTGTTTTTT	TRBV20-1	-	16	TRBJ1-4	few
CASSWSRNNEQLF	TGTGCCAGCAGCTGGAGCAGGAACAATGAGCAGCTCTTC	TRBV11-2	-	13	TRBJ2-1	once
CASTLLRLTDTQYF	TGTGCCAGCACCCTCCTGAGGCTCACAGATACGCAGTATTTT	TRBV7-2	-	14	TRBJ2-3	-
CATSRDQTSGAPEQYF	TGTGCCACCAGCAGAGACCAGACTAGCGGAGCTCCCGAGCAGTACTTC	TRBV15	TRBD2	16	TRBJ2-7	few
CASSSKYKQYF	TGTGCCAGCAGTTCAAAATACAAGCAGTACTTC	TRBV6-5	-	11	TRBJ2-7	once
CASSQPDRPLFEAFF	TGCGCCAGCAGCCAACCCGACAGGCCCCTATTTGAAGCTTTCTTT	TRBV4-3	-	15	TRBJ1-1	-
CATSRVDRDRGYNEQFF	TGTGCCACCAGCAGAGTCGACCGGGACAGGGGCTACAATGAGCAGTTCTTC	TRBV15	TRBD1	17	TRBJ2-1	many
CASSLAGPAAIQYF	TGTGCCAGCAGCTTAGCGGGGCCGGCGGCCATTCAGTACTTC	TRBV7-2	-	14	TRBJ2-4	few
CASNRWDRDYTEAFF	TGTGCCAGTAATCGCTGGGACAGGGATTACACTGAAGCTTTCTTT	TRBV19	TRBD1	15	TRBJ1-1	-
CASSLPTGLNADTQYF	TGTGCCAGTAGTCTGCCGACTGGGTTAAATGCAGATACGCAGTATTTT	TRBV19	-	16	TRBJ2-3	-
CASRAGHRNEKLFF	TGTGCCAGCAGGGCTGGACACCGAAATGAAAAACTGTTTTTT	TRBV6-2/TRBV6-3	-	14	TRBJ1-4	-